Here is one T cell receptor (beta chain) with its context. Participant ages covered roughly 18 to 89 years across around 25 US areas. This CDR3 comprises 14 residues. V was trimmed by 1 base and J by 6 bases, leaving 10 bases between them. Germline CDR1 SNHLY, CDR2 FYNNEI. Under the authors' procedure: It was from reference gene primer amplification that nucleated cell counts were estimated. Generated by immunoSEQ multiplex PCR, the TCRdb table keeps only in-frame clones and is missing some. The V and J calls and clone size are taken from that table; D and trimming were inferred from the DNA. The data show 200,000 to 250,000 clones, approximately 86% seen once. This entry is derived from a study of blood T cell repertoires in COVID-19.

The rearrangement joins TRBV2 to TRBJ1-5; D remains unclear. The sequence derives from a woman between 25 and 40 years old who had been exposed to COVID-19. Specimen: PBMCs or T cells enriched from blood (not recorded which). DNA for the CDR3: TGTGCCAGCAGTGAAGACGGGTCTCGTCAGCCCCAGCATTTT. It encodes CASSEDGSRQPQHF.